Each of the 2 T cell receptor beta chains below was sequenced from the same sample in a study of T cell responses to AZD1222 COVID-19 vaccine (dated by TCRdb to the early 2020s). The time point label of this sample denotes: about 28 days (+/-7) after the second vaccine dose. Receptor libraries were prepared by the immunoSEQ multiplex PCR assay. In its TCRdb copy, this immuneACCESS table keeps in-frame sequences only and misses some clones. Where compared with another copy, unresolved V genes explain less than half of these, and the others have no known cause. The sample yields about 140,000 clones; 80% to 95% were counted once. Around 3.3% of the sample is taken by the ten largest. The source material was peripheral blood, sampled 28 days after the second AZD1222 dose. The source of these receptors is an adult who received the AZD1222 COVID-19 vaccine.

The chain recombines TRBV5-1 with TRBJ2-1; no clear D gene. Per the germline V gene, CDR1 is SGHRS and CDR2 is YFSETQ. Trimming left V 6 bases short and J 6 bases short, with 22 bases between. CDR3 size: 16 residues. The CDR3 DNA follows: TGCGCCAGCAACCAAATTAACGGACCTAAACCCAATGAGCAGTTCTTC. Translating it yields CASNQINGPKPNEQFF.

This chain uses TRBV28 with TRBJ1-2; D not certain. V dropped 6 bases and J dropped 4 bases, with 21 bases sitting between them. The CDR3 is made up of 16 amino acids. Germline V gene lookup returns CDR1 MDHEN and CDR2 SYDVKM. The CDR3 reads CASRRSADYRVYGYTF. The DNA for the CDR3 is TGTGCCAGCAGACGTAGTGCGGACTATCGGGTCTATGGCTACACCTTC.